This entry lists 26 T cell receptor beta chains sequenced from one sample in a study of CD8 T cells in Susac syndrome. Reverse transcription of about 0.45 to 1 ug RNA was carried out with random hexamers. TCRdb fed the immunoSEQ multiplex PCR reads into MiXCR, producing one record per CDR3 protein. Found here are roughly 150,000 distinct CDR3 sequences, roughly 96% of them singletons; the top ten hold 0.15%. Material: CD8+ T cells from PBMCs. The receptors were sampled from a human donor with multiple sclerosis.

This rearrangement joins TRBV27 to TRBJ1-5, with D hard to call. Germline CDR1 is MNHEY and CDR2 is SMNVEV (reference sequence). The CDR3 is 12 amino acids. Trimming removed 11 bases at V and 4 bases at J, with 12 bases between. CDR3 region: CASGLLNQPQHF. Here the CDR3 DNA reads TGTGCCTCCGGGCTATTGAATCAGCCCCAGCATTTT.

The chain carries TRBV29-1 and TRBJ2-2; no reliable D call. Germline CDR1 reads SQVTM; CDR2 reads ANQGSEA. There are 14 residues in the CDR3. The ends were cut back, 0 bases at V and 5 bases at J, with 10 bases in the middle. The CDR3 DNA is TGCAGCGTTGAAGATCTGGACGGGACCGGGGAGCTGTTTTTT. Translation gives CSVEDLDGTGELFF.

The J gene is TRBJ1-1, the V gene TRBV7-3, with TRBD1 identical over 7 bases. The V gene's germline CDR1 is SGHTA and CDR2 FQGTGA. The V gene end was trimmed by 1 base and the J gene end by 6 bases; junction bases not matched to a gene: 5. The CDR3 is 14 residues long. CDR3 sequence reads: CASSLNDRDPEAFF. The CDR3 bases are TGTGCCAGCAGCTTAAATGACAGGGACCCTGAAGCTTTCTTT.

The chain is built from TRBV7-2 and TRBJ2-5, with 7 bases that match TRBD1. Unmatched junction bases numbered 10, after V lost 5 bases and J lost 7 bases. Germline V gene data show CDR1 as SGHTA and CDR2 as FQGNSA. This CDR3 has 14 amino acids. The CDR3 coding sequence is TGTGCCAGCAGCCCCACAGGGGTAGGAGTGACCCAGTACTTC. This translates into CASSPTGVGVTQYF.

The rearrangement links TRBV29-1 to TRBJ1-2, with TRBD1 matching over 8 bases. Trimming cost V 7 bases and J 6 bases; bases outside gene matches: 7. The CDR3 sequence is 12 residues long. Germline V gene lookup returns CDR1 SQVTM and CDR2 ANQGSEA. The CDR3 DNA sequence: TGCAGCGCCATCCCGGACAGGGATGGCTACACCTTC. Translation: CSAIPDRDGYTF.

The chain links TRBV27 to TRBJ2-2, with D uncertain. CDR1 and CDR2 (germline): MNHEY, SMNVEV (reference sequence). This CDR3 contains 15 residues. The V end was cut by 5 bases, the J end by 0 bases, with 10 bases between. CDR3 amino acids: CASSPYNANTGELFF. CDR3 sequence (DNA): TGTGCCAGCAGTCCTTACAACGCGAACACCGGGGAGCTGTTTTTT.

This sequence joins TRBV29-1 and TRBJ2-3, with D tentatively TRBD1 (5 bases). The CDR3 totals 13 residues. Trimming took off 5 bases at V and 4 bases at J, with 13 bases between the two ends. Germline assignment: CDR1 SQVTM and CDR2 ANQGSEA. CDR3 DNA sequence: TGCAGCGTTATTACCAGGGCCCCAGATACGCAGTATTTT. Residues: CSVITRAPDTQYF.

This clonotype came up a few times. The V gene is TRBV29-1, the J gene TRBJ1-2, with TRBD1 matching 8 bases. J was trimmed by 3 bases and V by 3 bases; bases with no gene match: 6. The CDR3 is 14 residues long. Germline-derived CDR1 and CDR2 are SQVTM and ANQGSEA. The CDR3 spells CSVEGGQGDYGYTF. Written as DNA, the CDR3 is TGCAGCGTTGAGGGAGGACAGGGAGACTATGGCTACACCTTC.

This chain links TRBV23-1 with TRBJ1-2, with 7 bases aligning to TRBD1. TRBV23-1 qualifies as an ORF whose function is uncertain. The CDR3 covers 16 residues. J lost 1 base, V lost 0 bases, and 5 bases had no gene match. In DNA, the CDR3 is TGCGCCAGCAGTCAATCGGGGACAGAGGTTAACTATGGCTACACCTTC. Translated: CASSQSGTEVNYGYTF.

The chain links TRBV5-1 to TRBJ2-7; D assignment may be TRBD1 or TRBD2 (5 bases each). CDR1 and CDR2 (germline): SGHRS, YFSETQ. This CDR3 region has 14 residues. V gave up 2 bases and J gave up 5 bases, with 14 bases separating them. The CDR3 sequence: CASSFTGTWDEQYF. The CDR3 region has the DNA TGCGCCAGCAGCTTTACGGGGACCTGGGACGAGCAGTACTTC.

This chain links TRBV9 with TRBJ2-3; 7 nucleotides align to TRBD1. CDR1 and CDR2 from the germline V gene are SGDLS and YYNGEE. This CDR3 contains 16 residues. V shed 1 base, J shed 3 bases, and the junction held 8 bases outside the gene matches. CDR3 nucleotide sequence: TGTGCCAGCAGCGTACCCCTGACAGGGAGAACAGATACGCAGTATTTT. Protein product: CASSVPLTGRTDTQYF. The full variable domain, its missing parts supplied by reference TRBV9 and TRBJ2-3, is DSGVTQTPKHLITATGQRVTLRCSPRSGDLSVYWYQQSLDQGLQFLIQYYNGEERAKGNILERFSAQQFPDLHSELNLSSLELGDSALYFCASSVPLTGRTDTQYFGPGTRLTVL.

The chain uses TRBV3-1 and TRBJ2-5, with 10 bases identical to TRBD2. Germline CDR1 is LGHDT and CDR2 is YNNKEL (reference sequence). Trimming cost V 5 bases and J 4 bases; bases outside gene matches: 7. This CDR3 spans 15 amino acids. CDR3 nucleotide sequence: TGTGCCAGCAGCTCACCAGCTAGCGGGGGAGAGACCCAGTACTTC. As protein: CASSSPASGGETQYF.

V is TRBV7-8 and J is TRBJ2-6; D is undetermined. The V gene's germline CDR1 is SGHVS and CDR2 FQNEAQ. Trimming left V 1 base short and J 0 bases short, with 13 bases between. The CDR3 contains 18 residues. The CDR3 here is CASSLVPTADSGANVLTF. The CDR3 bases are TGTGCCAGCAGCTTAGTCCCGACTGCAGACTCTGGGGCCAACGTCCTGACTTTC.

V and J are TRBV9 and TRBJ2-1; D is possibly TRBD1 (6 bases). There are 12 residues in the CDR3. Trimming left V 4 bases short and J 9 bases short, with 11 bases between. Germline CDR1 and CDR2: SGDLS and YYNGEE. The CDR3 DNA is TGTGCCAGCAGCCAACAGGGAAGTGAGCAGTTCTTC. It is translated as CASSQQGSEQFF.

The rearrangement joins TRBV4-2 to TRBJ1-2, with D unresolved. This CDR3 comprises 13 residues. The V end was cut by 1 base, the J end by 5 bases, with 8 bases between. Germline loops: CDR1 LGHNA, CDR2 YNFKEQ. The CDR3 loop is CASSQGTGYGYTF. In DNA, the CDR3 is TGTGCCAGCAGCCAAGGGACGGGTTATGGCTACACCTTC.

The chain uses TRBV29-1 and TRBJ1-1, with D maybe TRBD1 (6 bases). The CDR3 has 13 residues. V shed 6 bases and J shed 0 bases, with 11 bases lying between them. Germline CDR1 SQVTM, CDR2 ANQGSEA. Here the CDR3 reads CSVGRGMNTEAFF. The CDR3 coding sequence is TGCAGCGTCGGGAGGGGGATGAACACTGAAGCTTTCTTT.

This clonotype was recorded only once. The rearrangement uses TRBV20-1 and TRBJ2-5, with TRBD1 identical over 7 bases. Germline trimming cut 1 base from V and 1 base from J; bases unmatched to any gene: 12. The V gene's germline CDR1 is DFQATT and CDR2 SNEGSKA (reference sequence). This CDR3 has 17 residues. CDR3 bases: TGCAGTGCTAGAGTCCTGACAGGGCCAATATCCCAAGAGACCCAGTACTTC. It specifies CSARVLTGPISQETQYF.

The V call is TRBV20-1, the J call TRBJ2-7; D unresolved. Trimming took off 4 bases at V and 1 base at J, with 8 bases between the two ends. This CDR3 is 12 amino acids long. CDR1 and CDR2 from the germline V gene are DFQATT and SNEGSKA (reference sequence). The CDR3 nucleotides are TGCAGTGCTACCCCAACGTCCTACGAGCAGTACTTC. This gives the protein CSATPTSYEQYF.

The J gene is TRBJ1-1, the V gene TRBV19; D is ambiguous. Germline-derived CDR1 and CDR2 are LNHDA and SQIVND (reference sequence). Trimming stripped 10 bases from V and 8 bases from J, with 17 bases between. CDR3 length: 12 residues. CDR3 sequence: CATRGGRTEAFF. The CDR3 region has the DNA TGTGCCACCAGAGGAGGGCGGACCGAAGCTTTCTTT.

The CDR3: CSARRGNDEQFF. CDR3 nucleotides: TGCAGCGCACGGCGGGGTAACGATGAGCAGTTCTTC. The rearrangement links TRBV29-1 to TRBJ2-1; maybe TRBD2 (6 bases). The V gene lost 7 bases and the J gene lost 8 bases, with 15 bases spanning the gap. Germline assignment: CDR1 SQVTM and CDR2 ANQGSEA. There are 12 residues in the CDR3.

V is TRBV2 and J is TRBJ1-2, with TRBD1 identical over 8 bases. The germline gives CDR1 SNHLY, CDR2 FYNNEI. Trimming cost V 6 bases and J 3 bases; bases outside gene matches: 6. The CDR3 is made up of 14 amino acids. The CDR3 loop is CASRGPGGYYGYTF. In DNA form, the CDR3 reads TGTGCCAGCAGGGGGCCAGGGGGCTACTATGGCTACACCTTC.

This clonotype was seen only once. The CDR3 loop is CASSLSGGSGEQFF. CDR3 nucleotide sequence: TGTGCCAGCAGTTTATCGGGGGGGTCGGGTGAGCAGTTCTTC. The rearrangement joins TRBV27 to TRBJ2-1; 7 positions agree with TRBD2. V lost 0 bases to trimming and J lost 9 bases; unmatched junction nucleotides: 5. CDR1 is MNHEY, CDR2 SMNVEV, per germline (reference sequence). This CDR3 has 14 residues.

The rearrangement joins TRBV27 to TRBJ2-3; no clear D. Trimming took off 5 bases at V and 3 bases at J, with 18 bases between the two ends. Germline V gene data show CDR1 as MNHEY and CDR2 as SMNVEV (reference sequence). The CDR3 is 16 residues long. The CDR3 DNA reads TGTGCCAGCAGTCCCACCGACCCGACTCTGACAGATACGCAGTATTTT. Residues: CASSPTDPTLTDTQYF.

V usage is TRBV2 and J usage is TRBJ2-3; D not certain. This CDR3 spans 13 amino acids. From germline, CDR1 is SNHLY and CDR2 FYNNEI. Trimming took off 3 bases at V and 2 bases at J, with 6 bases between the two ends. CDR3 sequence (DNA): TGTGCCAGCAGTGACTATCCCACAGATACGCAGTATTTT. This encodes CASSDYPTDTQYF.

The CDR3 DNA sequence: TGCAGCGTTGAAGATCGGGACAGGGTTTCTAGCACAGATACGCAGTATTTT. Protein: CSVEDRDRVSSTDTQYF. The V call is TRBV29-1, the J call TRBJ2-3; 9 bases are shared with TRBD1. Germline CDR1 is SQVTM and CDR2 is ANQGSEA. Trimming at V came to 0 bases and at J to 0 bases, leaving 7 bases not matched to a gene. There are 17 residues in the CDR3.

V gene TRBV18 combines with J gene TRBJ2-2, with a weak D call TRBD1 (6 bases). This CDR3 contains 15 residues. Germline V gene data show CDR1 as KGHSH and CDR2 as LQKENI. The V end was cut by 0 bases, the J end by 4 bases, with 9 bases between. DNA of the CDR3: TGTGCCAGCTCACCACCGGGGGCGGGCACCGGGGAGCTGTTTTTT. Protein product: CASSPPGAGTGELFF. The full variable domain, in which reference TRBV18 and TRBJ2-2 provide the parts outside the CDR3, is NAGVMQNPRHLVRRRGQEARLRCSPMKGHSHVYWYRQLPEEGLKFMVYLQKENIIDESGMPKERFSAEFPKEGPSILRIQQVVRGDSAAYFCASSPPGAGTGELFFGEGSRLTVL.